Only a few counts were recorded for the clone carrying this TCR beta chain. As yet, its antigen is unknown. Amplification used 60 Vbeta primers and 13 Jbeta primers. Original methodology: In a later analysis, 60 million to 90 million unique TCR beta chains included roughly 11 million shared by two or more donors. The table came from immunoSEQ multiplex PCR; TCRdb's copy has only in-frame clones and leaves some out. Clone size and V and J calls were adopted from that table, with D and trimming inferred from the DNA. The sample contains about 160,000 clones, approximately 79% of which appear only once. V lost 4 bases and J lost 9; bases outside the gene matches: 8. Germline CDR1 reads SGHTA; CDR2 reads FQGNSA. The CDR3 length is 13 residues. These data originate in a study of cytomegalovirus exposure and HLA in healthy donors. The study, taken as a whole, reports: What TCR beta sequences reportedly achieved was accurate prediction of HLA-A and HLA-B alleles in most subjects. Highly shared sequence variants in one cluster were likely a sequencing artifact. V- and J-gene trimming of TCR beta was linked (in a later analysis) to a missense DCLRE1C variant.

The specimen was PBMCs. The V gene is TRBV7-2, the J gene TRBJ1-2; 7 bases align to TRBD1. This TCR came from a man in his forties in good health and CMV-seropositive. The CDR3 protein is CASSSDRVWSYTF. The CDR3 nucleotides read TGTGCCAGCAGCTCCGACAGGGTATGGAGCTACACCTTC. Variable domain in full (rest from reference TRBV7-2 and TRBJ1-2): GAGVSQSPSNKVTEKGKDVELRCDPISGHTALYWYRQSLGQGLEFLIYFQGNSAPDKSGLPSDRFSAERTGGSVSTLTIQRTQQEDSAVYLCASSSDRVWSYTFGSGTRLTVV.